The 22 T cell receptor beta chains presented below share a single source sample, sequenced in a study of T cells in Graves' hyperthyroidism and ophthalmopathy. Researchers took RNA transcripts and amplified the TCR beta CDR3 regions from them. The study used the HTBI primer set for a first-round RT-PCR of the TCR CDR3. TCRdb independently ran MiXCR on the multiplex PCR reads; one entry per CDR3 protein. This sample has more than 300,000 distinct CDR3 sequences, with roughly 13% found just once. Sequenced sample: blood. The receptor set was obtained from a woman under 30 with Graves' hyperthyroidism.

This clonotype was seen many times. This rearrangement joins TRBV28 to TRBJ2-7; a possible D gene is TRBD2 (5 bases). From germline, CDR1 is MDHEN and CDR2 SYDVKM. V lost 6 bases to trimming and J lost 1 base, with 10 bases between them. The CDR3 loop spans 13 amino acids. The CDR3 coding sequence is TGTGCCAGCAGGCCCGGGAAATCCTACGAGCAGTACTTC. Protein product: CASRPGKSYEQYF.

This clonotype has at least ten counts. In DNA, the CDR3 is TGTGCCAGCAGCCTGGAACGAGGGGGCAATCAGCCCCAGCATTTT. Translating it yields CASSLERGGNQPQHF. This chain connects TRBV11-2 to TRBJ1-5, with TRBD1 as a possible D gene (5 bases). Trimming shortened V by 5 bases and J by 2 bases, and 13 bases separated the two germline ends. The CDR3 spans 15 residues. The V gene's germline CDR1 is SGHAT and CDR2 FQNNGV.

The J gene is TRBJ1-6, the V gene TRBV30, with D possibly being TRBD1 (5 bases). Germline-derived CDR1 and CDR2 are GTSNPN and SVGIG (reference sequence). This CDR3 spans 12 amino acids. Trimming stripped 4 bases from V and 7 bases from J, with 8 bases between. The CDR3 sequence is CAWTGQNSPLHF. The CDR3 DNA sequence: TGTGCCTGGACGGGGCAGAATTCACCCCTCCACTTT.

This clonotype was detected many times. V usage is TRBV11-3 and J usage is TRBJ2-1; 8 bases agree with TRBD2. The ends lost 5 bases at V and 7 bases at J; junction bases unmatched: 7. The CDR3 is 14 residues long. Germline loops: CDR1 SGHNT, CDR2 YENEEA. CDR3 coding DNA: TGTGCCAGCAGCGATCGGGGGGGGACAAATGAGCAGTTCTTC. This sequence encodes CASSDRGGTNEQFF. Combining the CDR3 with reference TRBV11-3 and TRBJ2-1 gives the whole variable domain EAGVVQSPRYKIIEKKQPVAFWCNPISGHNTLYWYLQNLGQGPELLIRYENEEAVDDSQLPKDRFSAERLKGVDSTLKIQPAELGDSAVYLCASSDRGGTNEQFFGPGTRLTVL.

This clonotype has ten or more counts. This chain links TRBV29-1 with TRBJ1-3, with TRBD1 as a possible D gene (5 bases). The CDR3 has 11 residues. The ends were cut back, 3 bases at V and 8 bases at J, with 8 bases in the middle. Germline CDR1 reads SQVTM; CDR2 reads ANQGSEA. The CDR3 coding sequence is TGCAGCGTTGACTTGGGGGACACCATATATTTT. Translation: CSVDLGDTIYF.

This clonotype has at least ten counts. This chain connects TRBV7-9 to TRBJ1-5; no clear D. The CDR3 is made up of 15 amino acids. CDR1 is SEHNR, CDR2 FQNEAQ, per germline (reference sequence). Between the trimmed V and J ends, which lost 0 bases and 3 bases, there was a span of 9 bases. This chain's CDR3 is CASSLAGGNNQPQHF. For the CDR3, the DNA is TGTGCCAGCAGCTTAGCGGGAGGGAACAATCAGCCCCAGCATTTT.

This clonotype was observed many times. The chain couples TRBV24-1 to TRBJ2-5, with 7 bases lining up with TRBD1. V shed 3 bases, J shed 2 bases, and the junction held 5 bases outside the gene matches. Looked up from germline, CDR1 is KGHDR and CDR2 is SFDVKD. The CDR3 sequence is 15 residues long. The CDR3 DNA reads as TGTGCCACCAGTGATAGGACAGGAGCTCAAGAGACCCAGTACTTC. Protein: CATSDRTGAQETQYF.

In its sample, this clonotype was seen many times. The rearrangement uses TRBV28 and TRBJ2-1; 8 nucleotides align to TRBD2. Trimming cost V 11 bases and J 0 bases; bases outside gene matches: 6. The CDR3 contains 14 residues. Germline CDR1 MDHEN, CDR2 SYDVKM. The CDR3 DNA sequence: TGTGCCGGGAGCGGGACTAGCTCCTACAATGAGCAGTTCTTC. It is translated as CAGSGTSSYNEQFF.

This clonotype was counted many times. The chain carries TRBV28 and TRBJ2-4, with 9 bases aligning to TRBD1. The CDR3 spans 14 residues. The J segment lost 6 bases and the V segment lost 2 bases, leaving 2 bases of the junction unmatched. CDR1 is MDHEN and CDR2 is SYDVKM in the germline V gene. The CDR3 region has the DNA TGTGCCAGCAGTTTAGGGACAGGGTTAAACATTCAGTACTTC. Its translation: CASSLGTGLNIQYF. The entire variable domain, with the rest obtained from reference TRBV28 and TRBJ2-4, is as follows: DVKVTQSSRYLVKRTGEKVFLECVQDMDHENMFWYRQDPGLGLRLIYFSYDVKMKEKGDIPEGYSVSREKKERFSLILESASTNQTSMYLCASSLGTGLNIQYFGAGTRLSVL.

This clonotype has a handful of counts. The chain links TRBV6-2 or TRBV6-3 to TRBJ1-5; D is possibly TRBD1 (5 bases). The CDR3 is 18 amino acids. The germline gives CDR1 MNHEY, CDR2 SVGEGT. With 4 bases removed from V and 0 bases from J, the gap between germline ends came to 19 bases. Here the CDR3 DNA reads TGTGCCAGCAGTTGGACATCCTCTAGATCGTATAGCAATCAGCCCCAGCATTTT. Protein product: CASSWTSSRSYSNQPQHF.

Of note for this clonotype: One junction end disagrees with the germline gene, perhaps due to a read error. The gene calls are TRBV4-1 and TRBJ2-3, with TRBD2 matching 8 bases. This CDR3 has 15 residues. Per germline, CDR1 MGHRA and CDR2 YSYEKL. In nucleotides, the CDR3 is TGTGCCAGCAGCCAGGCGGGGGGATTCACAGATACGCAGTATTTT. Its protein is CASSQAGGFTDTQYF.

Ten or more counts support this clonotype. The chain is built from TRBV20-1 and TRBJ2-7, with unresolved D. Per germline, CDR1 DFQATT and CDR2 SNEGSKA (reference sequence). V was clipped by 1 base and J by 1 base, with 11 bases between them. The CDR3 totals 14 residues. This CDR3 is CSARVGTESYEQYF. The CDR3 nucleotides are TGCAGTGCTAGAGTGGGAACGGAGTCCTACGAGCAGTACTTC.

To note about this clonotype: A much larger clone differs from this one at a single base, so this may be a read error. The chain carries TRBV29-1 and TRBJ2-2; D is possibly TRBD1 (6 bases). Germline V gives CDR1 SQVTM, CDR2 ANQGSEA. V was clipped by 5 bases and J by 5 bases, with 15 bases between them. The CDR3 totals 14 residues. Here the CDR3 reads CSVRATGFTGELFF. Written as DNA, the CDR3 is TGCAGCGTTAGGGCCACAGGGTTTACCGGGGAGCTGTTTTTT.

On this clonotype itself: At one boundary the junction diverges from the germline segment, which might be a read error. The genes are TRBV4-2 and TRBJ2-1, with a weak D call TRBD1 (6 bases). Germline values: CDR1 LGHNA, CDR2 YNFKEQ. CDR3 size: 13 residues. CDR3 protein: CASSQDVGGERFF. In DNA form, the CDR3 reads TGTGCCAGCAGCCAAGATGTAGGGGGTGAGCGGTTCTTC.

This clonotype was counted a few times. The chain employs TRBV18 and TRBJ2-1, with TRBD2 matching over 14 bases. CDR1 is KGHSH and CDR2 is LQKENI in the germline V gene. The CDR3 contains 19 residues. Trimming at V came to 5 bases and at J to 0 bases, leaving 9 bases not matched to a gene. The CDR3 nucleotides read TGTGCCAGCTCAAAAAGCCGACTAGCGGGAGGGACCTCCTACAATGAGCAGTTCTTC. It specifies CASSKSRLAGGTSYNEQFF.

This clonotype was observed many times. The chain employs TRBV7-6 and TRBJ2-2; tentatively, D is TRBD1 (6 bases). Trimming removed 1 base from V and 0 bases from J, with 18 bases in between. CDR1 is SGHVS, CDR2 FNYEAQ, per germline. The CDR3 runs to 19 residues. This chain's CDR3 is CASSLDETGSLANTGELFF. The CDR3 DNA is TGTGCCAGCAGCTTAGATGAGACAGGCTCACTCGCGAACACCGGGGAGCTGTTTTTT.

Many counts were recorded for this clonotype. The chain links TRBV20-1 to TRBJ2-3, with 13 bases matching TRBD2. CDR1 and CDR2 (germline): DFQATT, SNEGSKA (reference sequence). The J segment lost 3 bases and the V segment lost 0 bases, leaving 6 bases of the junction unmatched. The CDR3 has 17 residues. The CDR3 DNA sequence: TGCAGTGCTAGAGAGCCACTAGCGGGGGGGCTAACAGATACGCAGTATTTT. It specifies CSAREPLAGGLTDTQYF.

The chain recombines TRBV12-3 or TRBV12-4 with TRBJ2-3; 8 bases line up with TRBD1. Unmatched junction bases numbered 3, after V lost 5 bases and J lost 2 bases. This CDR3 is built from 14 residues. The CDR3 reads CASSDRGNTDTQYF. CDR3 bases: TGTGCCAGCAGTGACAGGGGAAACACAGATACGCAGTATTTT.

In its sample, this clonotype was seen many times. The CDR3 spells CASSLGTGMSTEAFF. Here the CDR3 DNA reads TGCGCCAGCAGCTTGGGGACAGGGATGAGCACTGAAGCTTTCTTT. This sequence joins TRBV5-1 and TRBJ1-1, with 8 positions matching TRBD1. Germline values: CDR1 SGHRS, CDR2 YFSETQ. The length of the CDR3 is 15 residues. Trimming at V came to 0 bases and at J to 4 bases, leaving 5 bases not matched to a gene.

This clonotype was recorded a few times. This chain uses TRBV20-1 with TRBJ1-2, with D possibly matching TRBD1 (5 bases). Germline loops: CDR1 DFQATT, CDR2 SNEGSKA (reference sequence). Deletions cut 5 bases from V and 4 bases from J, with 14 bases between. The CDR3 spans 13 residues. CDR3 sequence (DNA): TGCAGTGCTCATATACAGGAGCTCTATGGCTACACCTTC. Its translation: CSAHIQELYGYTF.

At least ten counts were recorded for this clonotype. The chain carries TRBV12-3 or TRBV12-4 and TRBJ1-5; D is unresolved. V was cut by 5 bases and J by 3 bases, with 23 bases left in between. The CDR3 length is 18 residues. CDR3 bases: TGTGCCAGCAGTCCCTGGGGTGGCGGAACCGACCCCAATCAGCCCCAGCATTTT. Translated: CASSPWGGGTDPNQPQHF.

This clonotype was detected ten times or more. The rearrangement joins TRBV12-3 or TRBV12-4 to TRBJ1-5, with D possibly TRBD1 on 5 matching bases. Trimming pared 5 bases from V and 0 bases from J, leaving 11 bases between. The CDR3 consists of 15 residues. CDR3 sequence: CASSMTEDSNQPQHF. The DNA of the CDR3 is TGTGCCAGCAGTATGACAGAAGATAGCAATCAGCCCCAGCATTTT.